This is a list of T cell receptor beta chains from one sample in a study of T cells in narcolepsy. Assay used: immunoSEQ multiplex PCR; TCRdb lists only in-frame clones, some missing. The sample shows 31,000 or so clones, around 90% of them seen only once. Sequenced input: CD45RA- memory CD4+ T cells from PBMCs. The receptors shown here come from a human donor with narcolepsy. CDR3s include the opening cysteine and the closing phenylalanine or tryptophan. Each record gives: V gene, J gene, D gene, clone size, CDR3 DNA, CDR3 protein. D genes are given only for firm matches. Clone size is not always given. Where it is, it says once, few, many or a class for expanded clones.

V gene: TRBV6-5
J gene: TRBJ2-3
D gene: -
clone size: -
CDR3 DNA: TGTGCCAGCCGGACGGGGGATACGCAGTATTTT
CDR3 protein: CASRTGDTQYF

V gene: TRBV19
J gene: TRBJ2-1
D gene: TRBD2
clone size: few
CDR3 DNA: TGTGCCAGTAGCTCTCTTGGGACTAGCGGCCATATACCCAGGGGGAATGAGCAGTTCTTC
CDR3 protein: CASSSLGTSGHIPRGNEQFF

V gene: TRBV10-2
J gene: TRBJ2-3
D gene: TRBD2
clone size: -
CDR3 DNA: TGCGCCAGCAGTGTTAGCGGGTCTAGCACAGATACGCAGTATTTT
CDR3 protein: CASSVSGSSTDTQYF

V gene: TRBV4-2
J gene: TRBJ2-2
D gene: TRBD2
clone size: -
CDR3 DNA: TGTGCCAGCAGCCGGGCGGGAGGCGGGGAGCTGTTTTTT
CDR3 protein: CASSRAGGGELFF

V gene: TRBV5-4
J gene: TRBJ2-7
D gene: -
clone size: -
CDR3 DNA: TGTGCCAGCAGCTCCGAGTACGGTGGGGACGAGCAGTACTTC
CDR3 protein: CASSSEYGGDEQYF

V gene: TRBV25-1
J gene: TRBJ2-2
D gene: TRBD1
clone size: -
CDR3 DNA: TGTGCCAGCAGTGGACAGGGGGTCTCGCCCACCGGGGAGCTGTTTTTT
CDR3 protein: CASSGQGVSPTGELFF

V gene: TRBV18
J gene: TRBJ1-3
D gene: TRBD1
clone size: -
CDR3 DNA: TGTGCCAGCTCACCGCTCCGGGACAGCTCTGGAAACACCATATATTTT
CDR3 protein: CASSPLRDSSGNTIYF

V gene: TRBV19
J gene: TRBJ1-5
D gene: -
clone size: -
CDR3 DNA: TGTGCCAGTAGTATTGGGCGGTTCAATCAGCCCCAGCATTTT
CDR3 protein: CASSIGRFNQPQHF

V gene: TRBV6-5
J gene: TRBJ2-3
D gene: -
clone size: -
CDR3 DNA: TGTGCCAGCAGTTACTCTGGAAACACAGATACGCAGTATTTT
CDR3 protein: CASSYSGNTDTQYF

V gene: TRBV27
J gene: TRBJ1-6
D gene: -
clone size: -
CDR3 DNA: TGTGCCAGCAGTACCCTGCTCCAGGGGCCCCTAGTTAATTCACCCCTCCACTTT
CDR3 protein: CASSTLLQGPLVNSPLHF